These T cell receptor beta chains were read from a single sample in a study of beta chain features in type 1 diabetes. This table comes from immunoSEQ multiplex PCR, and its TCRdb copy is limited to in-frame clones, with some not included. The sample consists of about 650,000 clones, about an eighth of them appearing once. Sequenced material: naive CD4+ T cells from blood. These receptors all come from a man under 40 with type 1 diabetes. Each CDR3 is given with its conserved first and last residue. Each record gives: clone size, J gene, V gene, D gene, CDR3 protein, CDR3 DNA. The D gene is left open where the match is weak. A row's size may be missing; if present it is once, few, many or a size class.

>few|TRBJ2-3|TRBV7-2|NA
CASSERQWPSTDTQYF
TGTGCCAGCAGCGAGCGACAGTGGCCTAGCACAGATACGCAGTATTTT
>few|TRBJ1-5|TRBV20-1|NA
CSARENQPQHF
TGCAGTGCTAGAGAGAATCAGCCCCAGCATTTT
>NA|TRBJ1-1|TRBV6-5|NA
CASGQVSNTEAFF
TGTGCCAGCGGGCAGGTTTCGAACACTGAAGCTTTCTTT
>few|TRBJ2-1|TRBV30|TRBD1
CAWSGGTGINNEQFF
TGTGCCTGGAGTGGCGGGACAGGGATCAACAATGAGCAGTTCTTC
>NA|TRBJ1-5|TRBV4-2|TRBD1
CASSVDRLNQPQHF
TGTGCCAGCAGCGTGGACAGGCTCAATCAGCCCCAGCATTTT
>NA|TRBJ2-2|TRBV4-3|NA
CASSQGQNTGELFF
TGCGCCAGCAGCCAAGGGCAGAACACCGGGGAGCTGTTTTTT
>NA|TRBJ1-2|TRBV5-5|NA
CASSSLAGALYGYTF
TGTGCCAGCAGCTCCTTGGCAGGGGCCCTCTATGGCTACACCTTC
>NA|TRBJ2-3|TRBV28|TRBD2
CASSSGLANSDTQYF
TGTGCCAGCAGTTCCGGACTAGCGAACTCAGATACGCAGTATTTT
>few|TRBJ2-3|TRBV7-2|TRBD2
CASSLGGLAGSTDTQYF
TGTGCCAGCAGCTTGGGTGGGCTAGCGGGGAGCACAGATACGCAGTATTTT
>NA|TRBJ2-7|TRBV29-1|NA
CSAQPQVGEQYF
TGCAGCGCTCAACCCCAGGTTGGCGAGCAGTACTTC
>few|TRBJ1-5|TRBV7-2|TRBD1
CASSLTGQGAIQPQHF
TGTGCCAGCAGCTTAACGGGACAGGGGGCTATTCAGCCCCAGCATTTT
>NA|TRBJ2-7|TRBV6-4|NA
CASRGDRSHEQYF
TGTGCCAGCAGAGGTGACAGAAGCCACGAGCAGTACTTC
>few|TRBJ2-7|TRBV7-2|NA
CASSLAERVYEQYF
TGTGCCAGCAGCTTAGCGGAAAGGGTCTACGAGCAGTACTTC
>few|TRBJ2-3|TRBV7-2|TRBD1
CASSLAPGQGTDTQYF
TGTGCCAGCAGCTTAGCGCCGGGACAGGGAACAGATACGCAGTATTTT
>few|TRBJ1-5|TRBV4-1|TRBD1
CASSQVGTGGNQPQHF
TGCGCCAGCAGCCAAGTGGGGACAGGCGGCAATCAGCCCCAGCATTTT
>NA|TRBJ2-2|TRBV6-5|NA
CASSYSGRTGELFF
TGTGCCAGCAGTTACTCTGGGAGAACCGGGGAGCTGTTTTTT
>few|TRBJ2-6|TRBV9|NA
CASSVGEGAGANVLTF
TGTGCCAGCAGCGTAGGCGAGGGAGCTGGGGCCAACGTCCTGACTTTC
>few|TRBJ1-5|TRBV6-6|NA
CASSPPGGRGNQPQHF
TGTGCCAGCAGCCCACCGGGGGGAAGGGGCAATCAGCCCCAGCATTTT
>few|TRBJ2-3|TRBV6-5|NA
CASSYSSRLSDTQYF
TGTGCCAGCAGTTACTCGAGTCGTCTATCAGATACGCAGTATTTT
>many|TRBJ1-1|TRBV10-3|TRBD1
CAISGQGASYTEAFF
TGTGCCATCAGTGGACAGGGGGCTTCGTACACTGAAGCTTTCTTT
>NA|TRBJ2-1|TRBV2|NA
CASSLNLYNEQFF
TGTGCCAGCAGTCTAAACCTCTACAATGAGCAGTTCTTC
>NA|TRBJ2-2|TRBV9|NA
CASSVGGADHGELFF
TGTGCCAGCAGCGTAGGTGGGGCAGATCACGGGGAGCTGTTTTTT
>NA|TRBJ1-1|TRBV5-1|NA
CASSLAVRRNTEAFF
TGCGCCAGCAGCTTGGCCGTCAGGAGGAACACTGAAGCTTTCTTT
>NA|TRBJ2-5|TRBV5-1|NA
CASRVLEALQETQYF
TGCGCCAGCAGGGTACTAGAGGCCCTACAAGAGACCCAGTACTTC
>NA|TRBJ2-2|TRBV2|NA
CASRTTATGELFF
TGTGCCAGCAGGACGACAGCCACCGGGGAGCTGTTTTTT
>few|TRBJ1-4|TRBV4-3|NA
CASSRALRTADEKLFF
TGCGCCAGCAGCCGTGCACTCAGGACGGCGGATGAAAAACTGTTTTTT
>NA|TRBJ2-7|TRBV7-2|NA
CASSPPEVRDEQYF
TGTGCCAGCAGCCCACCCGAGGTCCGCGACGAGCAGTACTTC
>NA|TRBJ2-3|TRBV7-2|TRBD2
CASSPRLAGGTDTQYF
TGTGCCAGCAGCCCTCGACTAGCGGGGGGCACAGATACGCAGTATTTT
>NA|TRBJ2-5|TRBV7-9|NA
CASSLEGSGSGETQYF
TGTGCCAGCAGCTTAGAGGGGTCTGGGAGCGGGGAGACCCAGTACTTC
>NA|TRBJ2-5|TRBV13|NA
CASSWSPGDQETQYF
TGTGCCAGCAGCTGGTCCCCGGGGGACCAAGAGACCCAGTACTTC
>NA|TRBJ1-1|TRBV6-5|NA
CAVRPEYREDTEAFF
TGTGCCGTCAGGCCGGAATACAGGGAAGACACTGAAGCTTTCTTT
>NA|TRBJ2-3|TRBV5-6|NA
CASSLVGSRPDTQYF
TGTGCCAGCAGCTTGGTTGGCAGTCGGCCAGATACGCAGTATTTT
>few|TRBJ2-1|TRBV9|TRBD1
CASSPLMGQEIYNEQFF
TGTGCCAGCAGCCCCCTAATGGGACAGGAGATATACAATGAGCAGTTCTTC
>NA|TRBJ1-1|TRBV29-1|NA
CSATENTEAFF
TGCAGTGCCACTGAGAACACTGAAGCTTTCTTT
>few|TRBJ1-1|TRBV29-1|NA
CSVGGKGAVDTEAFF
TGCAGCGTTGGGGGTAAAGGGGCGGTGGACACTGAAGCTTTCTTT